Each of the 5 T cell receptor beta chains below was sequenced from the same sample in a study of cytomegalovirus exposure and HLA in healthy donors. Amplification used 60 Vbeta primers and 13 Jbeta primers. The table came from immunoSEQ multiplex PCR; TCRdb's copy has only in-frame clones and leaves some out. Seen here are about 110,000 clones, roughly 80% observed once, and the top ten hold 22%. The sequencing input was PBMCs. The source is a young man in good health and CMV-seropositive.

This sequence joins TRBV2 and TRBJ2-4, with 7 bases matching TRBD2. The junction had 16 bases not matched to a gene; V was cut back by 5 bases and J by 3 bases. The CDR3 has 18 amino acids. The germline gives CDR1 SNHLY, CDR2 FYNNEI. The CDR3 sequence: CASSRGGEGGGGKNIQYF. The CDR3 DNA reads TGTGCCAGCAGTCGTGGGGGAGAGGGTGGCGGGGGCAAAAACATTCAGTACTTC.

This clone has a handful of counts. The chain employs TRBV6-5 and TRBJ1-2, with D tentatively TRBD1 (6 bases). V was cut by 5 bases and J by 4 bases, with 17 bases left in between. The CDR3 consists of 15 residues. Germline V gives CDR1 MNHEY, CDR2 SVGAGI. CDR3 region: CASSTLDSPFYGYTF. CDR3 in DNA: TGTGCCAGCAGTACACTGGACAGCCCATTCTATGGCTACACCTTC.

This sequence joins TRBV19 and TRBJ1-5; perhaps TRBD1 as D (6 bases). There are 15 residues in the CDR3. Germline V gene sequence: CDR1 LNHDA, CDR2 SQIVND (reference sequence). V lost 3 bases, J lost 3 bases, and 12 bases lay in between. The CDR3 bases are TGTGCCAGTAGTATCGAGGGGGTCTACAATCAGCCCCAGCATTTT. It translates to CASSIEGVYNQPQHF.

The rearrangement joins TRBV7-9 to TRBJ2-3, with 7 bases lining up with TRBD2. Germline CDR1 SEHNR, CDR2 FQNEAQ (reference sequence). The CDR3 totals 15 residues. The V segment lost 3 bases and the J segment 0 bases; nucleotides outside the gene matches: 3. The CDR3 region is CASSLSSGSTDTQYF. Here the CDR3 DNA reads TGTGCCAGCAGCTTGTCTAGCGGTAGCACAGATACGCAGTATTTT.

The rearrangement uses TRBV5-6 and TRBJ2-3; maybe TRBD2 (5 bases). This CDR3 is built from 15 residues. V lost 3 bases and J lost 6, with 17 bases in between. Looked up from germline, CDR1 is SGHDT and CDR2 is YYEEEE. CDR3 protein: CASSYRLPTTDTQYF. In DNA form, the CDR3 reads TGTGCCAGCAGCTATCGACTACCTACTACGGATACGCAGTATTTT. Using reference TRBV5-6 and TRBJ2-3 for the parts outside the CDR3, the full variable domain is DAGVTQSPTHLIKTRGQQVTLRCSPKSGHDTVSWYQQALGQGPQFIFQYYEEEERQRGNFPDRFSGHQFPNYSSELNVNALLLGDSALYLCASSYRLPTTDTQYFGPGTRLTVL.